The present entry profiles one T cell receptor beta chain with its context. Produced via immunoSEQ multiplex PCR; TCRdb's table is partial and in-frame only. There are over 10,000 clones in the sample; around three quarters occur only once, and more than 1.1% lies in the top ten. The record originates from a study of chemoradiotherapy in HPV16-positive cancers. The wider study: Functional T-cell assays on a couple of HPV16-positive patients' cells defined candidate HPV-specific clones and common TCR motifs.

Germline V gene data show CDR1 as SGHAT and CDR2 as FQDESV (reference sequence). V lost 0 bases and J lost 7, with 0 bases in between. CDR3 length equals 11 residues. Sample collection occurred from a patient who underwent chemoradiotherapy. The V call is TRBV11-1, the J call TRBJ2-2; D not resolved. The TCR comes from a human donor with HPV-associated anogenital cancer. CDR3 nucleotide sequence: TGTGCCAGCAGCTTAGCCGGGGAGCTGTTTTTT. Its translation: CASSLAGELFF.